The 28 T cell receptor beta chains below all came from one sample that was sequenced in a study of T-cell reconstitution after alpha-beta-depleted transplantation in children. For TCRbeta, the library was prepared with unique molecular identifiers. MiXCR, applied by TCRdb to the PCR reads, yields one record per CDR3 protein. This sample has 300,000 to 400,000 distinct CDR3 sequences, with under 20% found just once. The sample consisted of PBMCs, mostly from graft donor cells, taken 360 days after TCRalphabeta/CD19-depleted stem cell transplant. These receptors all come from a male patient between 2 and 10 years old who had a stem cell transplant for acute lymphoblastic leukemia, so the T cells may come from the graft donor.

V usage is TRBV5-1 and J usage is TRBJ1-3, with D maybe TRBD1 (5 bases). Germline lookup yields CDR1 SGHRS and CDR2 YFSETQ. The CDR3 contains 17 residues. The germline V and J ends were trimmed by 0 bases and 4 bases, with 17 bases remaining between them. The CDR3 loop reads CASSLERPTGRGNTIYF. The CDR3 region has the DNA TGCGCCAGCAGCTTGGAACGGCCTACGGGACGCGGAAACACCATATATTTT.

The V and J genes are TRBV5-8 and TRBJ1-2; D is perhaps TRBD1 (5 bases). The V and J ends lost 4 bases and 1 base respectively, with 8 bases between them. Germline CDR1 reads SGHTS; CDR2 reads YDEGEE. The CDR3 has 13 amino acids. CDR3 nucleotides: TGTGCCAGCAGCGTGACAGTTAACTATGGCTACACCTTC. It yields the protein CASSVTVNYGYTF.

This clonotype was seen more than once but under ten times. This chain links TRBV2 with TRBJ2-1; D perhaps matches TRBD2 (7 bases). The CDR3 consists of 15 residues. Germline V gene lookup returns CDR1 SNHLY and CDR2 FYNNEI. Trimming shortened V by 1 base and J by 6 bases, and 13 bases separated the two germline ends. CDR3 amino acids: CASSEEGGGSNEQFF. In DNA form, the CDR3 reads TGTGCCAGCAGTGAAGAGGGGGGAGGGAGCAATGAGCAGTTCTTC.

CDR3 amino acids: CASSPADRLIPDYEQYF. DNA of the CDR3: TGCGCCAGCAGCCCTGCGGACAGGTTGATTCCCGACTACGAGCAGTACTTC. The chain uses TRBV5-1 and TRBJ2-7; 7 bases are a match to TRBD1. Losses at the gene ends were 4 bases for V and 3 bases for J; bases not matched to a gene: 16. Per the germline V gene, CDR1 is SGHRS and CDR2 is YFSETQ. This CDR3 contains 17 residues.

This clonotype appeared a few times. The chain uses TRBV4-1 and TRBJ1-2; D is ambiguous. Germline CDR1 and CDR2: MGHRA and YSYEKL. The CDR3 contains 15 residues. Trimming cost V 7 bases and J 0 bases, with 15 bases left between them. For the CDR3, the DNA is TGCGCCAGCAACCCCGGGGATTCTTCTAACTATGGCTACACCTTC. Its protein is CASNPGDSSNYGYTF.

There are many counts of this clonotype. The J gene is TRBJ2-4, the V gene TRBV7-2; TRBD2 might be the D (5 bases). The germline gives CDR1 SGHTA, CDR2 FQGNSA. The CDR3 is made up of 15 amino acids. The V end was cut by 5 bases, the J end by 5 bases, with 16 bases between. CDR3 amino acids: CASSPLYGGENIQYF. The DNA of the CDR3 is TGTGCCAGCAGCCCCCTTTATGGAGGAGAAAACATTCAGTACTTC.

This clonotype was seen ten or more times. This chain joins TRBV4-3 and TRBJ1-6; no clear D gene. Trimming stripped 0 bases from V and 10 bases from J, with 7 bases between. The CDR3 consists of 13 residues. Per the germline V gene, CDR1 is LGHNA and CDR2 is YSLEER. For the CDR3, the DNA is TGCGCCAGCAGCCAAGATACGTTGTCACCCCTCCACTTT. Its protein is CASSQDTLSPLHF.

This clonotype turned up a few times. This rearrangement joins TRBV24-1 to TRBJ2-3; 10 positions match TRBD1. The CDR3 extends over 14 amino acids. Germline CDR1 and CDR2: KGHDR and SFDVKD. With V trimmed by 4 bases and J by 6 bases, 3 bases remained unmatched. This chain's CDR3 is CATSEPGQGDTQYF. DNA of the CDR3: TGTGCCACCAGTGAGCCGGGACAGGGGGATACGCAGTATTTT.

This chain uses TRBV28 with TRBJ1-5; 7 positions match TRBD1. This CDR3 spans 17 amino acids. V was pared by 4 bases and J by 2 bases, with 11 bases of the junction left unmatched. The V gene's germline CDR1 is MDHEN and CDR2 SYDVKM. CDR3 nucleotides: TGTGCCAGCAGTTCCCCCCTGAGACAGGGACGCAATCAGCCCCAGCATTTT. Its protein product is CASSSPLRQGRNQPQHF.

This clonotype was found many times. This chain links TRBV2 with TRBJ1-4, with D possibly TRBD1 on 5 matching bases. Germline values: CDR1 SNHLY, CDR2 FYNNEI. The V gene lost 8 bases and the J gene lost 8 bases, with 18 bases spanning the gap. The CDR3 covers 14 residues. The CDR3 spells CASSTGGRREKLFF. The CDR3 coding sequence is TGTGCCAGCTCCACGGGGGGGAGGAGAGAAAAACTGTTTTTT.

In this sample, this clonotype turned up a few times. The chain carries TRBV5-4 and TRBJ2-5, with no clear D. V dropped 4 bases and J dropped 2 bases, with 9 bases sitting between them. The CDR3 runs 13 residues. CDR1 and CDR2 (germline): SGHNT, YYREEE (reference sequence). The chain's CDR3 is CASSPQNQETQYF. In nucleotides, the CDR3 is TGTGCCAGCAGCCCACAGAATCAAGAGACCCAGTACTTC.

This clonotype was counted many times. The rearrangement uses TRBV20-1 and TRBJ2-5; 7 bases align to TRBD2. Germline V gene data show CDR1 as DFQATT and CDR2 as SNEGSKA (reference sequence). V shed 6 bases, J shed 2 bases, and the junction held 6 bases outside the gene matches. The CDR3 sequence is 13 residues long. CDR3 nucleotide sequence: TGCAGTGCCAACCCACTAGCGCAAGAGACCCAGTACTTC. It specifies CSANPLAQETQYF.

The V gene is TRBV28, the J gene TRBJ2-7, with TRBD1 as a possible D gene (5 bases). CDR3 length: 12 amino acids. Germline CDR1 and CDR2: MDHEN and SYDVKM. Between the trimmed V and J ends, which lost 6 bases and 2 bases, there was a span of 8 bases. The CDR3 protein is CASRSTAYEQYF. The DNA for the CDR3 is TGTGCCAGCAGGTCGACAGCCTACGAGCAGTACTTC. The entire variable domain, with the rest obtained from reference TRBV28 and TRBJ2-7, is as follows: DVKVTQSSRYLVKRTGEKVFLECVQDMDHENMFWYRQDPGLGLRLIYFSYDVKMKEKGDIPEGYSVSREKKERFSLILESASTNQTSMYLCASRSTAYEQYFGPGTRLTVT.

This clonotype has more than one count but fewer than ten. The V gene is TRBV25-1, the J gene TRBJ2-5; tentatively, D is TRBD1 (6 bases). CDR3 length: 14 amino acids. The germline V gene has CDR1 MGHDK and CDR2 SYGVNS. V lost 2 bases, J lost 4 bases, and 11 bases lay in between. The CDR3: CASSEPRGGETQYF. The DNA for the CDR3 is TGTGCCAGCAGTGAACCCCGAGGGGGAGAGACCCAGTACTTC.

The sample holds a few counts of this clonotype. J is TRBJ2-7 and V is TRBV10-2; no clear D gene. Trimming removed 2 bases from V and 0 bases from J, with 14 bases in between. The CDR3 has 16 residues. Germline V CDR1 and CDR2: WSHSY, SAAADI. CDR3 nucleotide sequence: TGCGCCAGCAGTGAGGGGCAGGCCTTTTCCTCCTACGAGCAGTACTTC. Translation gives CASSEGQAFSSYEQYF.

This clonotype was detected a few times. The genes are TRBV27 and TRBJ2-1, with 7 bases that match TRBD2. CDR1 and CDR2 from the germline V gene are MNHEY and SMNVEV (reference sequence). The CDR3 is made up of 13 amino acids. V dropped 1 base and J dropped 6; count of bases not matched to a gene: 0. The CDR3 DNA sequence: TGTGCCAGCAGTTTATGGGAGGGCAATGAGCAGTTCTTC. It translates to CASSLWEGNEQFF.

The V and J genes are TRBV20-1 and TRBJ2-3; D is uncertain. Germline CDR1 and CDR2: DFQATT and SNEGSKA (reference sequence). V was trimmed by 2 bases and J by 4 bases, leaving 13 bases between them. This CDR3 has 14 amino acids. CDR3 nucleotides: TGCAGTGCTAGACTAGATGGTGGGTCAGATACGCAGTATTTT. This sequence encodes CSARLDGGSDTQYF.

This clonotype was recorded at least ten times. The V gene is TRBV12-3 or TRBV12-4, the J gene TRBJ2-1; 9 bases are shared with TRBD2. Trimming removed 2 bases from V and 0 bases from J; junction bases left unmatched: 14. The CDR3 has 20 amino acids. CDR3 bases: TGTGCCAGCAGTTTAAAGGTTCACCTAGCGGGACTGGGCTCCTACAATGAGCAGTTCTTC. Translating it yields CASSLKVHLAGLGSYNEQFF.

The chain employs TRBV7-9 and TRBJ2-1; tentatively, D is TRBD2 (5 bases). Per germline, CDR1 SEHNR and CDR2 FQNEAQ (reference sequence). This CDR3 spans 17 amino acids. The V gene lost 5 bases and the J gene lost 0 bases, with 17 bases spanning the gap. The DNA for the CDR3 is TGTGCCAGCAGCCCCCCGACTACCCGAAGCTCCTACAATGAGCAGTTCTTC. Translating it yields CASSPPTTRSSYNEQFF.

J is TRBJ2-7 and V is TRBV2; D uncertain. The CDR3 is 16 residues long. In germline, CDR1 is SNHLY, CDR2 FYNNEI. Trimming stripped 4 bases from V and 1 base from J, with 17 bases between. CDR3 in DNA: TGTGCCAGCAGTGCAGTCGACTCCCCTAGTTCCTACGAGCAGTACTTC. Amino acid sequence: CASSAVDSPSSYEQYF.

The CDR3 protein is CAWSVLHRQVEAFF. CDR3 DNA: TGTGCCTGGAGTGTTCTTCACCGTCAGGTTGAAGCTTTCTTT. The gene calls are TRBV30 and TRBJ1-1; D gene unclear. The germline V gene encodes CDR1 GTSNPN and CDR2 SVGIG (reference sequence). The CDR3 spans 14 residues. V was shortened by 0 bases and J by 7 bases, with 15 bases between the two germline ends.

This clonotype has a count of ten or more. The chain carries TRBV5-1 and TRBJ2-7, with a possible D match to TRBD1 (5 bases). Germline-derived CDR1 and CDR2 are SGHRS and YFSETQ. This CDR3 comprises 14 residues. V was cut by 0 bases and J by 2 bases, with 9 bases left in between. CDR3 in amino acids: CASSLVGRAYEQYF. The DNA of the CDR3 is TGCGCCAGCAGCTTGGTCGGCAGGGCCTACGAGCAGTACTTC.

This clonotype was seen a handful of times. This rearrangement joins TRBV11-1 to TRBJ2-7, with TRBD2 matching 10 bases. The germline gives CDR1 SGHAT, CDR2 FQDESV (reference sequence). This CDR3 region has 18 residues. V dropped 3 bases and J dropped 0; count of bases not matched to a gene: 11. CDR3 DNA: TGTGCCAGCAGCTTTACTAGCGGGAAGGACCCCTTCTCCTACGAGCAGTACTTC. It codes for CASSFTSGKDPFSYEQYF.

The chain recombines TRBV19 with TRBJ2-1; D is tentatively TRBD1 or TRBD2 (6 bases each). The germline gives CDR1 LNHDA, CDR2 SQIVND (reference sequence). The CDR3 is made up of 18 amino acids. The ends were cut back, 2 bases at V and 2 bases at J, with 19 bases in the middle. CDR3 nucleotides: TGTGCCAGTAGTATACGAGGGAGCAGGGGAGGCACCTACAATGAGCAGTTCTTC. Translation gives CASSIRGSRGGTYNEQFF.

In DNA form, the CDR3 reads TGTGCCAGCAGTCACTTCCCCCAGGGGGGGCGGGAAAAACTGTTTTTT. This gives the protein CASSHFPQGGREKLFF. J is TRBJ1-4 and V is TRBV12-3 or TRBV12-4; 7 bases are a match to TRBD1. Trimming removed 5 bases from V and 8 bases from J; junction bases left unmatched: 14. This CDR3 comprises 16 residues.

Only a few counts were recorded for this clonotype. The chain employs TRBV29-1 and TRBJ2-2; TRBD2 aligns across 10 bases. Trimming took 5 bases from V and 3 from J; bases not matched to a gene: 6. Germline V CDR1 and CDR2: SQVTM, ANQGSEA. The CDR3 has 15 residues. CDR3 coding DNA: TGCAGCGTTTCTAGCGGGAGTGGGTACACCGGGGAGCTGTTTTTT. Its protein is CSVSSGSGYTGELFF.

The V and J genes are TRBV7-2 and TRBJ2-7; D call uncertain. The germline V gene has CDR1 SGHTA and CDR2 FQGNSA. The CDR3 has 13 amino acids. Between the trimmed V and J ends, which lost 2 bases and 4 bases, there was a span of 9 bases. The CDR3 nucleotides read TGTGCCAGCAGCTTAATTGGCCGGTACGAGCAGTACTTC. Translating gives CASSLIGRYEQYF.

This clonotype was seen a handful of times. DNA for the CDR3: TGTGCCAGCAGTTTACGGTCAGGCGCTAGCTCCTACAATGAGCAGTTCTTC. This encodes CASSLRSGASSYNEQFF. This sequence joins TRBV27 and TRBJ2-1; D remains ambiguous. The CDR3 is made up of 17 amino acids. With 2 bases removed from V and 0 bases from J, the gap between germline ends came to 14 bases. Germline CDR1 MNHEY, CDR2 SMNVEV (reference sequence).